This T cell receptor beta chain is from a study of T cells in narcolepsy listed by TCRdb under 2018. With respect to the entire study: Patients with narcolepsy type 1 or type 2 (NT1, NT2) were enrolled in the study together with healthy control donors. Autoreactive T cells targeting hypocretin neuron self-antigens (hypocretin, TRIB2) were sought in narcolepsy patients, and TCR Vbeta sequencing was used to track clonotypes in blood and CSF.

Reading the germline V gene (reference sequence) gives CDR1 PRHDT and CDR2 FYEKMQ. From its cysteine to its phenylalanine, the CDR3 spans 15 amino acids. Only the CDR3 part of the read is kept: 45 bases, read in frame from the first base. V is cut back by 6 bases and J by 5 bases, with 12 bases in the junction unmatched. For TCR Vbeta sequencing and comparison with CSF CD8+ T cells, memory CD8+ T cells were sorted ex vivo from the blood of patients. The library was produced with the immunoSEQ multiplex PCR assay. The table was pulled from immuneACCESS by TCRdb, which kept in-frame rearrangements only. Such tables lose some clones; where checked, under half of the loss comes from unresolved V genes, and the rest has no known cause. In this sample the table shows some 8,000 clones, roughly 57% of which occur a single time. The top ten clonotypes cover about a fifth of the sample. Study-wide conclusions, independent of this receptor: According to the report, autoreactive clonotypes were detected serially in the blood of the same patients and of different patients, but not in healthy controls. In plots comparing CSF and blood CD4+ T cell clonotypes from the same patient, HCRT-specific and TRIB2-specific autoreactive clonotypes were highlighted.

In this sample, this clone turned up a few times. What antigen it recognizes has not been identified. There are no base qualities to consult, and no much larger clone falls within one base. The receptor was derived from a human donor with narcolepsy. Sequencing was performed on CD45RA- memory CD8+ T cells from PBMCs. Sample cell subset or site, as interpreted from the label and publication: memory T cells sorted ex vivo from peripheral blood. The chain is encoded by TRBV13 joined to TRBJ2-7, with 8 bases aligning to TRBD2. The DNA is TGTGCCAGCAGTTTACGGCGGGGGGTCTACCACGAGCAGTACTTC. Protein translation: CASSLRRGVYHEQYF. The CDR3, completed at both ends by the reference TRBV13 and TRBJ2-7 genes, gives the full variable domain AAGVIQSPRHLIKEKRETATLKCYPIPRHDTVYWYQQGPGQDPQFLISFYEKMQSDKGSIPDRFSAQQFSDYHSELNMSSLELGDSALYFCASSLRRGVYHEQYFGPGTRLTVT.